This T cell receptor beta chain stems from a study of OX40 agonist ivuxolimab in advanced cancers. Overall study: Patients were treated with ivuxolimab, an agonistic anti-OX40 (CD134) antibody. Partial responses were achieved by three patients: one hepatocellular carcinoma, two cutaneous melanoma.

V was cut by 0 bases and J by 2 bases, with 8 bases left in between. CDR3 size: 14 residues. CDR1 SGDLS and CDR2 YYNGEE come from the germline V gene. Libraries were prepared by immunoSEQ multiplex PCR; TCRdb keeps only in-frame clonotypes and omits some of them. The sample gives some 99,000 clones, roughly nine tenths of which show up once; 0.5% is in the top ten. The J gene is TRBJ1-2, the V gene TRBV9; no definite D call. The clonotype was recovered from an adult with an advanced solid tumor such as melanoma, head and neck, liver or kidney cancer. Sequencing used CD4+ or CD8+ T cells sorted from blood, obtained in a trial of the OX40 agonist ivuxolimab. The CDR3 nucleotides read TGTGCCAGCAGCGTAGCTATACAAAACTATGGCTACACCTTC. This encodes CASSVAIQNYGYTF.